This TCR beta chain was captured by sequencing in a study of human T cells and chemical hapten exposure. Overall study: Largely, small differences in pooled library volume made per-sample TCR yields vary. Regarding the study as a whole: High-frequency TCRs, those above 1 in 1000, stayed the same after DPC sensitization.

Remarks on this clonotype: Its antigen is unknown. The germline gene is not matched at one end of the junction; a read error may be the cause.

Total RNA was isolated from unfractionated whole blood. Individual cDNA molecules received unique molecular identifiers in the library. Authors' processing steps: From around 20,000 to 690,000 TCRs were found per sample, with a median of 95,638. A single record per CDR3 protein comes from TCRdb applying MiXCR to the reads. What appears here as the V and J calls and clone size reflects TCRdb's work, not the paper's. This table has about 120,000 distinct CDR3 sequences, more than 8.5% appearing once. Specimen: whole blood. This sequence originates from a human donor in good health. Some clones in this sample may be carry-over from other donors' samples.

CDR3 residues: CVSSPGLAGGPYHF. CDR3 nucleotides: TGTGTCAGCAGCCCAGGACTAGCGGGAGGACCTTATCATTTC. This chain uses TRBV7-6 with TRBJ2-7; 14 nucleotides align to TRBD2. The CDR3 loop spans 14 amino acids. Germline V gives CDR1 SGHVS, CDR2 FNYEAQ.